A selection of T cell receptor beta chains follows, all from one sample in a study of blood T cell repertoires in COVID-19. The method was immunoSEQ multiplex PCR; TCRdb's version includes in-frame clones alone and lacks a portion of them. The repertoire holds tens of thousands of clones, with 75% to 90% as singletons. The sample was peripheral blood. These receptors were obtained from a woman aged 60 to 75 with active COVID-19. The CDR3 runs from the conserved cysteine through the conserved F or W. The D gene is left open where the match is weak. Size values are once, few and many counts, or a class for expanded clones, and some rows have none.

D	size	V	J	CDR3	DNA
TRBD1	NA	TRBV19	TRBJ2-6	CATRDRDSSGANVLTF	TGTGCCACCCGGGACAGGGATTCTTCTGGGGCCAACGTCCTGACTTTC
NA	NA	TRBV29-1	TRBJ1-2	CSVETGSYGYTF	TGCAGCGTTGAAACGGGGTCCTATGGCTACACCTTC
TRBD1	NA	TRBV11-3	TRBJ2-2	CASSPRSTGDGELFF	TGTGCCAGCAGCCCCCGCTCCACAGGGGACGGGGAGCTGTTTTTT
NA	few	TRBV3-1/TRBV3-2	TRBJ1-1	CASSQNRETEAFF	TGTGCCAGCAGCCAAAACAGGGAGACTGAAGCTTTCTTT
NA	few	TRBV19	TRBJ2-7	CASSIDGGSYEQYF	TGTGCCAGTAGTATTGACGGGGGTAGCTACGAGCAGTACTTC
NA	once	TRBV4-1	TRBJ1-5	CASSQGRQPGNQPQHF	TGCGCCAGCAGCCAAGGGCGACAGCCGGGCAATCAGCCCCAGCATTTT
NA	NA	TRBV5-6	TRBJ2-2	CASSLMAAGTGELFF	TGTGCCAGCAGCTTGATGGCCGCAGGGACCGGGGAGCTGTTTTTT
NA	NA	TRBV2	TRBJ1-2	CASSEALIGYGYTF	TGTGCCAGCAGTGAAGCGCTTATCGGCTATGGCTACACCTTC
NA	NA	TRBV18	TRBJ1-2	CASSPTGTNYGYTF	TGTGCCAGCTCACCAACAGGGACTAACTATGGCTACACCTTC
NA	NA	TRBV18	TRBJ1-5	CASSPRRARFQPQHF	TGTGCCAGCTCACCACGGAGGGCCCGATTTCAGCCCCAGCATTTT
NA	NA	TRBV5-1	TRBJ2-2	CASSLEGSAGTGELFF	TGCGCCAGCAGCTTGGAAGGCTCGGCGGGCACCGGGGAGCTGTTTTTT
NA	NA	TRBV4-2	TRBJ1-5	CASSQQGTGMKQPQHF	TGTGCCAGCAGCCAGCAAGGAACAGGGATGAAGCAGCCCCAGCATTTT
NA	NA	TRBV27	TRBJ2-1	CASSPSSVEQFF	TGTGCCAGCAGCCCCTCCTCGGTGGAGCAGTTCTTC